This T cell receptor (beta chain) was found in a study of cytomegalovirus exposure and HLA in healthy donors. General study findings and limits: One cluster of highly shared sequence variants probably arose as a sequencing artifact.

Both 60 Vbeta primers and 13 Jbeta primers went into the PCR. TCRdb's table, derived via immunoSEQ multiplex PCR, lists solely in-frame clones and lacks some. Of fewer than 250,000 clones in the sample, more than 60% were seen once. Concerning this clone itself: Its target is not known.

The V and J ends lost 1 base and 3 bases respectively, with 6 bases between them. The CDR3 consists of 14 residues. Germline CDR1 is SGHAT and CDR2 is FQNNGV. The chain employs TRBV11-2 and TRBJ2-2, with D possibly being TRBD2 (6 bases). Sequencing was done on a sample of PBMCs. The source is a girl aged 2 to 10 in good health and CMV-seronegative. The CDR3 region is CASSLAGDTGELFF. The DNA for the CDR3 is TGTGCCAGCAGCTTAGCGGGAGACACCGGGGAGCTGTTTTTT.